Listed here are 3 T cell receptor beta chains from one sample, sequenced in a study of CD8 T cells in ankylosing spondylitis. TCRdb independently ran MiXCR on the 5' RACE reads; one entry per CDR3 protein. The top ten clones hold about 4% of a sample with some 130,000 distinct CDR3 sequences, more than 9.5% of them seen once. Sequences were obtained from blood, either unsorted or a sorted T cell fraction (not recorded which). These receptors came from a female donor with ankylosing spondylitis or in good health (not recorded which).

This clonotype was seen many times. Here the CDR3 DNA reads TGTGCCAGCAGCTTATCCCAGGAAGCTTTCTTT. It yields the protein CASSLSQEAFF. The chain combines TRBV11-2 with TRBJ1-1; D gene ambiguous. Germline CDR1 and CDR2: SGHAT and FQNNGV. The CDR3 has 11 amino acids. V lost 2 bases and J 8 bases, leaving 6 bases between the germline ends.

The chain carries TRBV5-1 and TRBJ2-3; either TRBD1 or TRBD2 may supply D (5 bases each). Looked up from germline, CDR1 is SGHRS and CDR2 is YFSETQ. CDR3 size: 14 residues. Between the trimmed V and J ends, which lost 7 bases and 6 bases, there was a span of 18 bases. The CDR3 loop is CASASRGVQDTQYF. The CDR3 DNA follows: TGCGCCAGCGCGAGCAGAGGGGTGCAGGATACGCAGTATTTT.

This clonotype appeared many times. The J gene is TRBJ2-5, the V gene TRBV28; D gene uncertain. The CDR3 contains 13 residues. V dropped 1 base and J dropped 5 bases, with 8 bases sitting between them. Germline values: CDR1 MDHEN, CDR2 SYDVKM. The CDR3, as DNA: TGTGCCAGCAGTTTATCCATTCGGGAGACCCAGTACTTC. Translating it yields CASSLSIRETQYF. Filled out from reference TRBV28 and TRBJ2-5, the complete variable domain reads DVKVTQSSRYLVKRTGEKVFLECVQDMDHENMFWYRQDPGLGLRLIYFSYDVKMKEKGDIPEGYSVSREKKERFSLILESASTNQTSMYLCASSLSIRETQYFGPGTRLLVL.